This T cell receptor beta chain was observed in a study of T-cell memory formation after mild COVID-19. TCRdb re-derived calls from the 5' RACE reads in MiXCR, one entry per CDR3 protein. Of just over 150,000 distinct CDR3 sequences in the sample, about a third were seen once. This clonotype was seen a few times. The CDR3 consists of 14 residues. The V gene's germline CDR1 is SEHNR and CDR2 FQNEAQ (reference sequence). The V and J ends lost 2 bases and 7 bases, in that order; junction bases with no gene match: 3. The V and J genes are TRBV7-9 and TRBJ1-4, with 8 bases identical to TRBD1. Sample: PBMCs or a T cell subset sorted from them (not recorded which). This TCR derives from an adult woman who had mild COVID-19 (a few samples of this study predate the infection). Cell type and time point are not known. The CDR3 DNA is TGTGCCAGCAGCTTACAGGGGGCTGGTGAAAAACTGTTTTTT. Translation gives CASSLQGAGEKLFF.